This record looks at one T cell receptor beta chain sequence and its context. Antigen: not known. 13 Jbeta primers and 60 Vbeta primers were used for the PCR. In the source study's methods: In a later analysis, some 10 million of 60 million to 80 million unique beta chains occurred in at least two donors. Assay used: immunoSEQ multiplex PCR; TCRdb lists only in-frame clones, some missing. That table supplies the V and J calls and clone size; D and trimming were determined from the DNA. Found here are roughly 150,000 clones, around 68% of them singletons; the top ten hold 8% to 13%. In germline, CDR1 is LNHDA, CDR2 SQIVND (reference sequence). V lost 11 bases and J lost 2; bases outside the gene matches: 7. The CDR3 has 14 residues. These data are taken from a study of cytomegalovirus exposure and HLA in healthy donors. Study outcomes and limitations: Among the sequence variants, a highly shared cluster was likely an artifact of sequencing.

These donors, healthy bone marrow donors, were studied. The V call is TRBV19, the J call TRBJ1-3; 9 bases match TRBD1. This clonotype was sampled from a man aged 30-40 years in good health and CMV-seropositive. The sequenced material came from PBMCs. As DNA, the CDR3 is TGTGCCTCTAAGGACAGGGGACCTGGAAACACCATATATTTT. This sequence encodes CASKDRGPGNTIYF.